The 18 T cell receptor beta chains listed next were all sequenced from one sample in a study of cytomegalovirus exposure and HLA in healthy donors. It was with 60 Vbeta and 13 Jbeta primers that the PCR ran. Only in-frame clones appear in the TCRdb table, and some are missing; sequencing was by immunoSEQ multiplex PCR. The table has about 140,000 clones, around 81% seen once; the top ten hold 2.8%. The sequenced sample was PBMCs. The receptors shown here come from a male donor in good health and CMV-seronegative.

This clone was detected only a few times. The chain couples TRBV4-2 to TRBJ1-1, with TRBD1 as a possible D gene (5 bases). Per germline, CDR1 LGHNA and CDR2 YNFKEQ. The V gene lost 4 bases and the J gene lost 0 bases, with 12 bases spanning the gap. This CDR3 has 15 residues. CDR3 DNA sequence: TGTGCCAGCAGCCCTAGGGGAAGCCTGAACACTGAAGCTTTCTTT. It specifies CASSPRGSLNTEAFF.

The V call is TRBV5-1, the J call TRBJ2-2; 7 nucleotides align to TRBD2. V shed 0 bases and J 5 bases; nucleotides not matched to a gene: 7. CDR1 and CDR2 (germline): SGHRS, YFSETQ. This CDR3 is built from 16 residues. The CDR3 region is CASSLEGGLETGELFF. The CDR3 bases are TGCGCCAGCAGCTTGGAGGGAGGGTTGGAGACCGGGGAGCTGTTTTTT. Looking up the rest from reference TRBV5-1 and TRBJ2-2 gives the full variable domain: KAGVTQTPRYLIKTRGQQVTLSCSPISGHRSVSWYQQTPGQGLQFLFEYFSETQRNKGNFPGRFSGRQFSNSRSEMNVSTLELGDSALYLCASSLEGGLETGELFFGEGSRLTVL.

The chain recombines TRBV6-5 with TRBJ2-1; the D gene is possibly TRBD2 (7 bases). CDR1 is MNHEY and CDR2 is SVGAGI in the germline V gene. The CDR3 is made up of 15 amino acids. The V and J ends lost 0 bases and 9 bases respectively, with 15 bases between them. Here the CDR3 reads CASSYSQWGGGEQFF. CDR3 nucleotide sequence: TGTGCCAGCAGTTACTCCCAGTGGGGGGGCGGTGAGCAGTTCTTC.

This clone was seen only a few times. V gene TRBV11-2 combines with J gene TRBJ1-2; 8 bases align to TRBD1. V shed 4 bases, J shed 9 bases, and the junction held 4 bases outside the gene matches. This CDR3 spans 12 amino acids. Germline V gene lookup returns CDR1 SGHAT and CDR2 FQNNGV. CDR3 bases: TGTGCCAGCAGCTGGGACAGGCGAAGCTACACCTTC. Protein sequence: CASSWDRRSYTF.

On this clone: The junction departs from the called germline gene at one end, perhaps through a read error. The rearrangement uses TRBV7-7 and TRBJ2-5; D is perhaps TRBD1 (5 bases). The CDR3 contains 15 residues. Germline V lookup: CDR1 SSHAT, CDR2 FNYEAQ (reference sequence). CDR3 sequence reads: CASSLSTTVQETQYF. DNA for the CDR3: TGTGCTAGCAGCTTAAGTACGACAGTGCAAGAGACCCAGTACTTC.

The chain is built from TRBV18 and TRBJ2-7, with D possibly being TRBD1 (5 bases). Between the trimmed V and J ends, which lost 6 bases and 2 bases, there was a span of 11 bases. The germline CDR1 and CDR2 sequences are KGHSH and LQKENI. The CDR3 contains 13 residues. CDR3 DNA: TGTGCCAGCTCTCCCGACAGTACCTACGAGCAGTACTTC. Amino acid sequence: CASSPDSTYEQYF.

V is TRBV7-9 and J is TRBJ1-1; TRBD1 matches at 8 bases. The trim removed 0 bases at V and 1 base at J, leaving 1 base unmatched. Germline lookup yields CDR1 SEHNR and CDR2 FQNEAQ (reference sequence). The CDR3 is made up of 15 amino acids. The CDR3 is CASSLATGENTEAFF. The CDR3, as DNA: TGTGCCAGCAGCTTAGCGACAGGGGAGAACACTGAAGCTTTCTTT.

The rearrangement uses TRBV5-5 and TRBJ1-1, with 7 bases fitting TRBD1. V lost 5 bases, J lost 0 bases, and 10 bases stayed unmatched. This CDR3 has 16 amino acids. Germline CDR1 SGHKS, CDR2 YYEKEE (reference sequence). The CDR3 coding sequence is TGTGCCAGCAGGTATTACCGGGGACAGATGAACACTGAAGCTTTCTTT. It yields the protein CASRYYRGQMNTEAFF.

This chain joins TRBV6-1 and TRBJ2-2, with D tentatively TRBD2 (5 bases). Germline CDR1 and CDR2: MNHNS and SASEGT. With 4 bases removed from V and 3 bases from J, the gap between germline ends came to 9 bases. CDR3 length: 14 amino acids. CDR3 sequence: CASSALVDTGELFF. CDR3 bases: TGTGCCAGCAGTGCACTAGTGGACACCGGGGAGCTGTTTTTT.

A few counts support this clone. The V and J genes are TRBV25-1 and TRBJ2-2; 8 nucleotides align to TRBD1. Germline V gene lookup returns CDR1 MGHDK and CDR2 SYGVNS. The V segment lost 9 bases and the J segment 7 bases; nucleotides outside the gene matches: 7. The CDR3 totals 13 residues. CDR3 DNA: TGTGCCAGTTGGACAGGGATAGACGGGGAGCTGTTTTTT. Translation: CASWTGIDGELFF.

The chain employs TRBV12-5 and TRBJ2-1; tentatively, D is TRBD1 (5 bases). Germline values: CDR1 LGHNT, CDR2 FRNRAP. This CDR3 region has 17 residues. Trimming took 1 base from V and 0 from J, leaving 13 bases between them. CDR3 loop: CASGLAPTASSYNEQFF. The CDR3 DNA is TGTGCTAGTGGTTTGGCCCCGACAGCAAGCTCCTACAATGAGCAGTTCTTC.

This clone appeared a single time. The V and J genes are TRBV15 and TRBJ1-3, with a possible D match to TRBD1 (6 bases). Germline-derived CDR1 and CDR2 are LNHNV and YYDKDF (reference sequence). V was pared by 0 bases and J by 0 bases, with 12 bases between. The CDR3 has 17 residues. The CDR3 loop is CATSRDQGQHSGNTIYF. CDR3 in DNA: TGTGCCACCAGCAGAGATCAAGGACAGCACTCTGGAAACACCATATATTTT.

As concerns this clone: Other nucleotide sequences from this sample produce the same CDR3. The rearrangement uses TRBV5-1 and TRBJ2-5, with 7 bases identical to TRBD2. Germline values: CDR1 SGHRS, CDR2 YFSETQ. V lost 4 bases, J lost 2 bases, and 2 bases stayed unmatched. This CDR3 spans 13 amino acids. CDR3 bases: TGCGCCAGCAGCGGCGGGGGACAAGAGACCCAGTACTTC. It encodes CASSGGGQETQYF. The whole variable domain, filled in from reference TRBV5-1 and TRBJ2-5, reads KAGVTQTPRYLIKTRGQQVTLSCSPISGHRSVSWYQQTPGQGLQFLFEYFSETQRNKGNFPGRFSGRQFSNSRSEMNVSTLELGDSALYLCASSGGGQETQYFGPGTRLLVL.

The gene calls are TRBV5-6 and TRBJ1-4, with 8 bases identical to TRBD1. CDR1 is SGHDT, CDR2 YYEEEE, per germline. J gave up 4 bases and V 3 bases, and 11 bases lay outside the gene matches. The CDR3 consists of 17 residues. The CDR3 DNA reads TGTGCCAGCAGCTCAGGTAGTCAGGGACAGGTTAATGAAAAACTGTTTTTT. Translating it yields CASSSGSQGQVNEKLFF. Together with reference TRBV5-6 and TRBJ1-4, the CDR3 gives the full variable domain: DAGVTQSPTHLIKTRGQQVTLRCSPKSGHDTVSWYQQALGQGPQFIFQYYEEEERQRGNFPDRFSGHQFPNYSSELNVNALLLGDSALYLCASSSGSQGQVNEKLFFGSGTQLSVL.

The gene calls are TRBV13 and TRBJ2-1; D possibly corresponds to TRBD2 (5 bases). V was trimmed by 0 bases and J by 10 bases, leaving 16 bases between them. The CDR3 has 15 amino acids. CDR1 is PRHDT and CDR2 is FYEKMQ in the germline V gene (reference sequence). The CDR3 DNA reads as TGTGCCAGCAGCTTAGGCGATGGACTCCGGGTAGAGCAGTTCTTC. It specifies CASSLGDGLRVEQFF. Full variable domain (remainder filled in from reference TRBV13 and TRBJ2-1): AAGVIQSPRHLIKEKRETATLKCYPIPRHDTVYWYQQGPGQDPQFLISFYEKMQSDKGSIPDRFSAQQFSDYHSELNMSSLELGDSALYFCASSLGDGLRVEQFFGPGTRLTVL.

Details on this clone: At one end, the junction sequence differs from germline, possibly due to a read error. The gene calls are TRBV6-5 and TRBJ1-2; D might be TRBD1 (5 bases). This CDR3 is 13 amino acids long. Germline assignment: CDR1 MNHEY and CDR2 SVGAGI. In DNA form, the CDR3 reads TGTGCCAGCAGTTACGGGGCCTACTATGGCTACCCCTTC. Translation gives CASSYGAYYGYPF.

The V call is TRBV6-1, the J call TRBJ2-7; TRBD1 matches at 8 bases. The CDR3 sequence is 13 residues long. CDR1 MNHNS and CDR2 SASEGT come from the germline V gene. Trimming at V came to 7 bases and at J to 6 bases, leaving 8 bases not matched to a gene. The CDR3 nucleotides are TGTGCCAGCACAAGCGGACAGGGCGGCGAGCAGTACTTC. This gives the protein CASTSGQGGEQYF.

V and J are TRBV15 and TRBJ2-1, with a weak D call TRBD2 (6 bases). The CDR3 is 15 amino acids. Trimming removed 3 bases at V and 1 base at J, with 10 bases between. Germline V gene data show CDR1 as LNHNV and CDR2 as YYDKDF (reference sequence). The CDR3 sequence is CATSSEGRSYNEQFF. The CDR3 nucleotides read TGTGCCACCAGCAGCGAGGGGAGGTCCTACAATGAGCAGTTCTTC. Together with reference TRBV15 and TRBJ2-1, the CDR3 gives the full variable domain: DAMVIQNPRYQVTQFGKPVTLSCSQTLNHNVMYWYQQKSSQAPKLLFHYYDKDFNNEADTPDNFQSRRPNTSFCFLDIRSPGLGDTAMYLCATSSEGRSYNEQFFGPGTRLTVL.